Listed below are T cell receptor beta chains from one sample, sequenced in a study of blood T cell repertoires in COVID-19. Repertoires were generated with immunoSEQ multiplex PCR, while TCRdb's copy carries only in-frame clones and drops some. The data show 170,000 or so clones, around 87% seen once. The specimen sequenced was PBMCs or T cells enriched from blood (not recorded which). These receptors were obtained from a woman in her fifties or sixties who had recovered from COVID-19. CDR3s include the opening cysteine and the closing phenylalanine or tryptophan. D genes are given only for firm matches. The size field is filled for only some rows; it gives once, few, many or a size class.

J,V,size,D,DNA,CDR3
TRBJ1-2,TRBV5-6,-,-,TGTGCCAGCAGCCAAACACGCCAATACAGGGACCCCTATGGCTACACCTTC,CASSQTRQYRDPYGYTF
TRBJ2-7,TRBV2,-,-,TGTGCCAGCAGTGTTCTGACGGGATCCTACGAGCAGTACTTC,CASSVLTGSYEQYF
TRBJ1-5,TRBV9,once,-,TGTGCCAGCAGCGTACGGGGCAATCAGCCCCAGCATTTT,CASSVRGNQPQHF
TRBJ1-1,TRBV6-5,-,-,TGTGCCAGCAAGGTCTCGCCAGGCAACACTGAAGCTTTCTTT,CASKVSPGNTEAFF
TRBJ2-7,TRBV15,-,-,TGTGCCACCAGCAGAGATTTATCGAGGGACACAGCCTACGAGCAGTACTTC,CATSRDLSRDTAYEQYF
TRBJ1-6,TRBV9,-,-,TGTGCCAGCAGCGTCAGGTTGGACAGCGAGAATTCACCCCTCCACTTT,CASSVRLDSENSPLHF
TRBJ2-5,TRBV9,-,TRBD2,TGTGCCAGCAGCGTTGAGACCCTAGCGGGAGAGACCCAGTACTTC,CASSVETLAGETQYF
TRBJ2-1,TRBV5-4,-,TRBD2,TGTGCCAGCAGCTTTACCGGGACTAGCGGGGGGGCCGGTTACAATGAGCAGTTCTTC,CASSFTGTSGGAGYNEQFF
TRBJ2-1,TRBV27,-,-,TGTGCCAGCAGTCTTTATAATGAGCAGTTCTTC,CASSLYNEQFF
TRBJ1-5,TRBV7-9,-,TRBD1,TGTGCCAGCAGCGGCGACAGGGGGCGAGGTCAGCCCCAGCATTTT,CASSGDRGRGQPQHF
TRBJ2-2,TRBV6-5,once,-,TGTGCCAGCAGTTATGGAGAGAACACCGGGGAGCTGTTTTTT,CASSYGENTGELFF
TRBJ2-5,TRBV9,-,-,TGTGCCAGCAGCGTAGAGGGGGGGCAAGAGACCCAGTACTTC,CASSVEGGQETQYF
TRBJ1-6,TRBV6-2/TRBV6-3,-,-,TGTGCCAGCAGTTACTCATCAACAGGAGAGGCGAATTCACCCCTCCACTTT,CASSYSSTGEANSPLHF
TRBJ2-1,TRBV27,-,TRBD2,TGTGCCAGCGTAGCCTATGGGACTAGCGGGTACAATGAGCAGTTCTTC,CASVAYGTSGYNEQFF
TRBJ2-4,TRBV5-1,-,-,TGCGCCAGCAGCCCCTCCAAAAACATTCAGTACTTC,CASSPSKNIQYF
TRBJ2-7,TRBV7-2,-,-,TGTGCCAGCAGCCCAGGCTACGAGCAGTACTTC,CASSPGYEQYF
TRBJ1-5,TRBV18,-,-,TGTGCCAGCTCACCATCGCGAAATCAGCCCCAGCATTTT,CASSPSRNQPQHF
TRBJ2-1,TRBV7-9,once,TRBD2,TGTGCCAGCAGCACCCTCTCCCTAGCGGGGGTCCCCCATGAGCAGTTCTTC,CASSTLSLAGVPHEQFF
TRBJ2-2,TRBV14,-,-,TGTGCCAGCAACAGGGACCACACCGGGGAGCTGTTTTTT,CASNRDHTGELFF
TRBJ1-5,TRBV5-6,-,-,TGTGCCAGCAGCTTGGCAGTTGGTCAGCCCCAGCATTTT,CASSLAVGQPQHF
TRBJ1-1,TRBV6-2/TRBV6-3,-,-,TGTGCCAGCAGCCCAGGACAGAGGAACACTGAAGCTTTCTTT,CASSPGQRNTEAFF
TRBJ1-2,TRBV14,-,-,TGTGCCAGCAGCCAATTCCACAGGGCCTATGGCTACACCTTC,CASSQFHRAYGYTF